These 29 T cell receptor beta chains were all obtained from the same sample, sequenced in a study of cytomegalovirus exposure and HLA in healthy donors. PCR used 60 Vbeta primers and 13 Jbeta primers. Measured with immunoSEQ multiplex PCR; TCRdb has only the in-frame clones, and not every one. This table holds about 150,000 clones, over 60% found once. Sequenced material: PBMCs. The receptors were sampled from a woman in her thirties or forties in good health and CMV-seronegative.

The chain joins TRBV5-5 to TRBJ2-3; a weak D match, TRBD1 (6 bases). The CDR3 runs to 14 residues. Looked up from germline, CDR1 is SGHKS and CDR2 is YYEKEE (reference sequence). Trimming pared 3 bases from V and 5 bases from J, leaving 13 bases between. The CDR3 region is CASSSGQREDTQYF. The CDR3, as DNA: TGTGCCAGCAGCTCCGGACAGCGTGAAGATACGCAGTATTTT.

The chain joins TRBV5-4 to TRBJ2-1; TRBD2 aligns across 16 bases. The germline CDR1 and CDR2 sequences are SGHNT and YYREEE (reference sequence). The CDR3 consists of 13 residues. V was clipped by 4 bases and J by 15 bases; unmatched bases: 4. The CDR3 reads CASSTGTSGGGFF. The CDR3 coding sequence is TGTGCCAGCAGCACAGGGACTAGCGGGGGGGGGTTCTTC.

V gene TRBV7-6 combines with J gene TRBJ2-2; D unresolved. V was shortened by 6 bases and J by 6 bases, with 11 bases between the two germline ends. The CDR3 totals 13 residues. From germline, CDR1 is SGHVS and CDR2 FNYEAQ. Written as DNA, the CDR3 is TGTGCCAGCAGGGAGTGGAATCCCGGGGAGCTGTTTTTT. It yields the protein CASREWNPGELFF.

The rearrangement joins TRBV11-2 to TRBJ2-1, with 12 nucleotides matching TRBD2. J lost 3 bases, V lost 4 bases, and 4 bases had no gene match. The germline V gene encodes CDR1 SGHAT and CDR2 FQNNGV. The CDR3 runs 16 residues. CDR3 residues: CASSSRTSGIYNEQFF. CDR3 DNA sequence: TGTGCCAGCAGCTCCCGGACTAGCGGGATCTACAATGAGCAGTTCTTC.

This chain uses TRBV28 with TRBJ2-7; TRBD2 aligns across 8 bases. The germline gives CDR1 MDHEN, CDR2 SYDVKM. V dropped 8 bases and J dropped 2; count of bases not matched to a gene: 17. The CDR3 totals 17 residues. Here the CDR3 reads CASSGPLSGRNTYEQYF. In DNA form, the CDR3 reads TGTGCCAGCTCCGGACCTCTGAGCGGGAGAAATACCTACGAGCAGTACTTC.

The chain couples TRBV5-1 to TRBJ2-7, with 7 bases matching TRBD1. Germline values: CDR1 SGHRS, CDR2 YFSETQ. CDR3 size: 15 residues. J was trimmed by 4 bases and V by 4 bases; bases with no gene match: 11. The CDR3 here is CASSVGQGEFYEQYF. DNA of the CDR3: TGCGCCAGCAGCGTGGGTCAGGGGGAGTTTTACGAGCAGTACTTC.

This rearrangement joins TRBV6-5 to TRBJ2-5; 8 positions match TRBD2. The J call may be mistaken, given a closer DNA end match to TRBJ2-7. This CDR3 has 16 amino acids. Germline CDR1 MNHEY, CDR2 SVGAGI. CDR3 amino acids: CASSYSRVAGTGEQYF. The CDR3 nucleotides are TGTGCCAGCAGTTACTCGAGGGTAGCGGGAACGGGCGAGCAGTACTTC.

This chain connects TRBV5-1 to TRBJ2-5, with D possibly matching TRBD2 (6 bases). Germline V gives CDR1 SGHRS, CDR2 YFSETQ. With 2 bases removed from V and 2 bases from J, the gap between germline ends came to 19 bases. The CDR3 is 17 amino acids. The chain's CDR3 is CASSFHAGSGIQETQYF. CDR3 nucleotide sequence: TGCGCCAGCAGCTTCCATGCAGGTAGCGGAATACAAGAGACCCAGTACTTC.

V usage is TRBV4-2 and J usage is TRBJ1-2; 10 nucleotides agree with TRBD1. The junction had 4 bases not matched to a gene; V was cut back by 0 bases and J by 6 bases. The V gene's germline CDR1 is LGHNA and CDR2 YNFKEQ. The CDR3 loop spans 15 amino acids. CDR3 amino acids: CASSQDQGQGDGYTF. The CDR3, as DNA: TGTGCCAGCAGCCAAGATCAAGGACAGGGGGATGGCTACACCTTC.

The chain carries TRBV4-1 and TRBJ2-5; 9 bases are a match to TRBD1. With 0 bases clipped from V and 5 bases from J, the junction kept 7 bases outside the gene matches. CDR1 is MGHRA and CDR2 is YSYEKL in the germline V gene. The CDR3 has 16 residues. The CDR3 sequence is CASSQEGTGKRETQYF. For the CDR3, the DNA is TGCGCCAGCAGCCAAGAAGGGACAGGGAAGAGGGAGACCCAGTACTTC.

V and J are TRBV6-4 and TRBJ2-5, with TRBD1 as a possible D gene (5 bases). In germline, CDR1 is MRHNA, CDR2 SNTAGT. The length of the CDR3 is 13 residues. Trimming pared 3 bases from V and 0 bases from J, leaving 5 bases between. The CDR3 sequence: CASSEDNQETQYF. The DNA of the CDR3 is TGTGCCAGCAGTGAGGACAACCAAGAGACCCAGTACTTC.

The chain carries TRBV4-1 and TRBJ2-5; 7 bases match TRBD1. Germline lookup yields CDR1 MGHRA and CDR2 YSYEKL. Trimming cost V 4 bases and J 1 base; bases outside gene matches: 6. The length of the CDR3 is 15 residues. The CDR3 region is CASSRPTGIQETQYF. CDR3 sequence (DNA): TGCGCCAGCAGCCGCCCGACAGGGATCCAAGAGACCCAGTACTTC.

The chain couples TRBV2 to TRBJ1-3; TRBD1 agrees at 11 bases. CDR1 SNHLY and CDR2 FYNNEI come from the germline V gene. J lost 0 bases, V lost 4 bases, and 2 bases had no gene match. This CDR3 is 16 amino acids long. The CDR3 bases are TGTGCCAGCAGTGGGGGGACAGGGGGCTCTGGAAACACCATATATTTT. This codes for CASSGGTGGSGNTIYF.

This sequence joins TRBV6-6 and TRBJ1-3; 7 nucleotides line up with TRBD1. V was clipped by 7 bases and J by 4 bases; unmatched bases: 4. The CDR3 consists of 13 residues. Germline CDR1 and CDR2: MNHNY and SVGAGI (reference sequence). The CDR3 DNA reads as TGTGCCAGCATTCGACAGGGAGGAAACACCATATATTTT. This gives the protein CASIRQGGNTIYF.

The J gene is TRBJ1-2, the V gene TRBV29-1, with TRBD1 matching 11 bases. The junction had 20 bases not matched to a gene; V was cut back by 6 bases and J by 2 bases. The CDR3 length is 19 residues. Germline V gives CDR1 SQVTM, CDR2 ANQGSEA. The CDR3 DNA sequence: TGCAGCGTCCCCCCTGGTTTAGGGACAGGGGGAGAGGGAAACTATGGCTACACCTTC. Its translation is CSVPPGLGTGGEGNYGYTF. Combining the CDR3 with reference TRBV29-1 and TRBJ1-2 gives the whole variable domain SAVISQKPSRDICQRGTSLTIQCQVDSQVTMMFWYRQQPGQSLTLIATANQGSEATYESGFVIDKFPISRPNLTFSTLTVSNMSPEDSSIYLCSVPPGLGTGGEGNYGYTFGSGTRLTVV.

The J gene is TRBJ2-1, the V gene TRBV7-6, with D possibly matching TRBD2 (6 bases). This CDR3 comprises 16 residues. Per germline, CDR1 SGHVS and CDR2 FNYEAQ. V was pared by 0 bases and J by 1 base, with 10 bases between. Here the CDR3 DNA reads TGTGCCAGCAGCTTAGCGGTCGCGGGGTCCTACAATGAGCAGTTCTTC. It is translated as CASSLAVAGSYNEQFF. The whole variable domain, remainder taken from reference TRBV7-6 and TRBJ2-1, is GAGVSQSPRYKVTKRGQDVALRCDPISGHVSLYWYRQALGQGPEFLTYFNYEAQQDKSGLPNDRFSAERPEGSISTLTIQRTEQRDSAMYRCASSLAVAGSYNEQFFGPGTRLTVL.

The chain carries TRBV5-1 and TRBJ1-4; no clear D. The CDR3 sequence is 15 residues long. The germline V gene encodes CDR1 SGHRS and CDR2 YFSETQ. With 3 bases removed from V and 7 bases from J, the gap between germline ends came to 16 bases. The CDR3 region is CASSSLGILGEKLFF. In DNA form, the CDR3 reads TGCGCCAGCAGCTCCCTAGGCATATTGGGTGAAAAACTGTTTTTT.

This clone was counted between two and nine times. This chain links TRBV5-5 with TRBJ2-3, with a tentative D call TRBD2 (6 bases). CDR1 and CDR2 from the germline V gene are SGHKS and YYEKEE (reference sequence). The CDR3 has 13 amino acids. Trimming took 4 bases from V and 3 from J, leaving 9 bases between them. In nucleotides, the CDR3 is TGTGCCAGCAGCCCCGGGGGAACAGATACGCAGTATTTT. Translation gives CASSPGGTDTQYF.

The V gene is TRBV5-1, the J gene TRBJ2-7; 8 bases align to TRBD1. J gave up 2 bases and V 2 bases, and 15 bases lay outside the gene matches. The CDR3 runs 18 residues. Germline V gives CDR1 SGHRS, CDR2 YFSETQ. The CDR3 sequence is CASSFGPISGQGAYEQYF. The CDR3 DNA reads as TGCGCCAGCAGCTTTGGACCTATCTCCGGACAGGGAGCCTACGAGCAGTACTTC.

The V call is TRBV6-5, the J call TRBJ2-1; TRBD2 is a possible D gene (6 bases). Germline V gives CDR1 MNHEY, CDR2 SVGAGI. The CDR3 runs 14 residues. Trimming pared 6 bases from V and 10 bases from J, leaving 19 bases between. CDR3 nucleotides: TGTGCCAGCAGACGGGAGAATTTCCTTGGGGAGCAGTTCTTC. Translated: CASRRENFLGEQFF.

V and J are TRBV2 and TRBJ1-1; D uncertain. The CDR3 covers 11 residues. Deletions cut 3 bases from V and 11 bases from J, with 10 bases between. Germline V gene lookup returns CDR1 SNHLY and CDR2 FYNNEI. The CDR3, as DNA: TGTGCCAGCAGTGACATCCGGGAGGCTTTCTTT. Protein: CASSDIREAFF. The entire variable domain, with the rest obtained from reference TRBV2 and TRBJ1-1, is as follows: EPEVTQTPSHQVTQMGQEVILRCVPISNHLYFYWYRQILGQKVEFLVSFYNNEISEKSEIFDDQFSVERPDGSNFTLKIRSTKLEDSAMYFCASSDIREAFFGQGTRLTVV.

The genes are TRBV6-1 and TRBJ1-2; maybe TRBD1 (6 bases). The CDR3 is made up of 15 amino acids. CDR1 MNHNS and CDR2 SASEGT come from the germline V gene. Trimming cost V 2 bases and J 3 bases, with 13 bases left between them. The CDR3 sequence is CASSEFGGRDYGYTF. The CDR3 region has the DNA TGTGCCAGCAGTGAATTCGGGGGGCGCGACTATGGCTACACCTTC.

V and J are TRBV6-1 and TRBJ2-1; TRBD2 aligns across 7 bases. Trimming cost V 2 bases and J 3 bases; bases outside gene matches: 4. The germline CDR1 and CDR2 sequences are MNHNS and SASEGT. This CDR3 spans 15 amino acids. The CDR3 DNA is TGTGCCAGCAGTGAATCTAGCGGAGACTACAATGAGCAGTTCTTC. As protein: CASSESSGDYNEQFF.

This clone was seen a few times. The V gene is TRBV10-3, the J gene TRBJ1-2; D is undetermined. Germline CDR1 is ENHRY and CDR2 is SYGVKD. The CDR3 has 13 residues. Trimming took off 0 bases at V and 6 bases at J, with 8 bases between the two ends. This chain's CDR3 is CAISESPGDGYTF. DNA for the CDR3: TGTGCCATCAGTGAGTCCCCCGGGGATGGCTACACCTTC.

A few counts support this clone. This chain links TRBV4-1 with TRBJ1-6; D unclear. V lost 5 bases and J lost 0, with 11 bases in between. Germline V CDR1 and CDR2: MGHRA, YSYEKL. The CDR3 runs to 16 residues. The CDR3 sequence: CASSYHGSSYNSPLHF. The DNA of the CDR3 is TGCGCCAGCAGCTACCACGGTAGCTCCTATAATTCACCCCTCCACTTT.

CDR3 in amino acids: CASSLIRDRGGGDYYNEQFF. The DNA of the CDR3 is TGTGCCAGCAGTCTTATTCGGGACAGGGGAGGTGGGGACTACTACAATGAGCAGTTCTTC. This rearrangement joins TRBV27 to TRBJ2-1, with TRBD1 identical over 10 bases. Germline V gives CDR1 MNHEY, CDR2 SMNVEV (reference sequence). This CDR3 region has 20 residues. The trim removed 5 bases at V and 3 bases at J, leaving 19 bases unmatched.

The J gene is TRBJ1-5, the V gene TRBV7-5; the D call TRBD1 from the table was never checked on the DNA. TRBV7-5 is given as a pseudogene. CDR3 length equals 16 residues. The CDR3 DNA reads as TGTGTCAGAAGCAAAAACAGGGTAGAGAGCAATCAGCCCCAGCATTTT. It yields the protein CVRSKNRVESNQPQHF.

J is TRBJ2-1 and V is TRBV6-5; TRBD2 matches 7 bases. CDR3 length: 14 residues. V lost 6 bases to trimming and J lost 3 bases; unmatched junction nucleotides: 5. The germline CDR1 and CDR2 sequences are MNHEY and SVGAGI. The CDR3 DNA sequence: TGTGCCAGCAGGCCTAGCGGCAACTACAATGAGCAGTTCTTC. Protein: CASRPSGNYNEQFF.

The chain links TRBV19 to TRBJ1-2, with TRBD1 matching over 7 bases. Germline-derived CDR1 and CDR2 are LNHDA and SQIVND (reference sequence). The CDR3 contains 17 residues. V shed 7 bases and J 4 bases; nucleotides not matched to a gene: 18. The CDR3 DNA reads TGTGCCAGTAAAGTGGTACACACGGGACAGATACGCTATGGCTACACCTTC. Encoded protein: CASKVVHTGQIRYGYTF.